This passage covers 20 T cell receptor beta chains from one sample sequenced in a study of T cell responses to AZD1222 COVID-19 vaccine (dated by TCRdb to the early 2020s). Library preparation was by the immunoSEQ multiplex PCR assay. The immuneACCESS repertoire file appears here via TCRdb, limited to in-frame rearrangements. These files lack a portion of the clones; in checked studies, under half of the deficit traces to unresolved V genes, and the cause of the others is not known. The sample records around 150,000 clones, about 80% of which are singletons. The ten largest clonotypes hold over 3.5% of the sample. The time point label for this specimen denotes: baseline before first vaccination. Material: peripheral blood, obtained on day 0 of AZD1222 vaccination. These receptors originate from an adult in good health.

The chain uses TRBV16 and TRBJ1-5; a possible D gene is TRBD1 (6 bases). This CDR3 has 16 residues. In germline, CDR1 is KGHSY, CDR2 FQNENV. The ends were cut back, 2 bases at V and 0 bases at J, with 11 bases in the middle. The CDR3 here is CASSQRTRGSNQPQHF. The CDR3 nucleotides are TGTGCCAGCAGCCAACGGACCAGGGGTAGCAATCAGCCCCAGCATTTT.

The rearrangement links TRBV2 to TRBJ1-3; unclear D gene. The ends were cut back, 3 bases at V and 0 bases at J, with 9 bases in the middle. The CDR3 covers 15 residues. Looked up from germline, CDR1 is SNHLY and CDR2 is FYNNEI. CDR3 sequence (DNA): TGTGCCAGCAGTGAGGCCGGTCGCTCTGGAAACACCATATATTTT. This codes for CASSEAGRSGNTIYF. Using reference TRBV2 and TRBJ1-3 for the parts outside the CDR3, the full variable domain is EPEVTQTPSHQVTQMGQEVILRCVPISNHLYFYWYRQILGQKVEFLVSFYNNEISEKSEIFDDQFSVERPDGSNFTLKIRSTKLEDSAMYFCASSEAGRSGNTIYFGEGSWLTVV.

The chain recombines TRBV11-2 with TRBJ2-1, with 9 bases that match TRBD2. This CDR3 spans 18 amino acids. Germline V gene sequence: CDR1 SGHAT, CDR2 FQNNGV. V lost 5 bases, J lost 0 bases, and 11 bases stayed unmatched. CDR3 loop: CASSTPQRSGGSYNEQFF. In DNA, the CDR3 is TGTGCCAGCAGCACACCCCAACGTAGCGGGGGCTCCTACAATGAGCAGTTCTTC.

V and J are TRBV5-4 and TRBJ2-2, with 8 bases fitting TRBD2. V trimming: 4 bases; J trimming: 5 bases; junction bases outside the gene matches: 4. CDR1 is SGHNT and CDR2 is YYREEE in the germline V gene (reference sequence). The CDR3 sequence is 14 residues long. The CDR3 DNA is TGTGCCAGCAGCCCCGCGGGGGGAACCGGGGAGCTGTTTTTT. It specifies CASSPAGGTGELFF.

The J gene is TRBJ2-7, the V gene TRBV6-5; possibly TRBD2 for D (5 bases). V gave up 7 bases and J gave up 5 bases, with 18 bases separating them. This CDR3 is built from 14 residues. Per germline, CDR1 MNHEY and CDR2 SVGAGI. The CDR3 spells CASNLAGGRDEQYF. In nucleotides, the CDR3 is TGTGCCAGCAACCTGGCGGGCGGACGAGACGAGCAGTACTTC.

J is TRBJ1-2 and V is TRBV9; a weak D match, TRBD1 (5 bases). CDR1 is SGDLS, CDR2 YYNGEE, per germline. The CDR3 covers 13 residues. V was shortened by 0 bases and J by 7 bases, with 10 bases between the two germline ends. The DNA of the CDR3 is TGTGCCAGCAGCGTAGCTACCGGGGGTGGCTACACCTTC. This translates into CASSVATGGGYTF.

The chain carries TRBV5-1 and TRBJ2-7, with D perhaps matching TRBD1 (6 bases). This CDR3 is 14 amino acids long. The germline V and J ends were trimmed by 0 bases and 2 bases, with 9 bases remaining between them. In germline, CDR1 is SGHRS, CDR2 YFSETQ. CDR3 DNA sequence: TGCGCCAGCAGCTTGGCCAGGGGCGCCTACGAGCAGTACTTC. Amino acids: CASSLARGAYEQYF. The variable domain in full, with the rest retrieved from reference TRBV5-1 and TRBJ2-7, is KAGVTQTPRYLIKTRGQQVTLSCSPISGHRSVSWYQQTPGQGLQFLFEYFSETQRNKGNFPGRFSGRQFSNSRSEMNVSTLELGDSALYLCASSLARGAYEQYFGPGTRLTVT.

The chain has TRBV5-1 and TRBJ1-3, with a weak D call TRBD1 (5 bases). The germline V gene has CDR1 SGHRS and CDR2 YFSETQ. This CDR3 is built from 15 residues. Trimming pared 1 base from V and 2 bases from J, leaving 10 bases between. CDR3 sequence reads: CASSLQGAAGNTIYF. CDR3 nucleotide sequence: TGCGCCAGCAGCTTGCAAGGGGCAGCTGGAAACACCATATATTTT. The full variable domain, rest sourced from reference TRBV5-1 and TRBJ1-3, is KAGVTQTPRYLIKTRGQQVTLSCSPISGHRSVSWYQQTPGQGLQFLFEYFSETQRNKGNFPGRFSGRQFSNSRSEMNVSTLELGDSALYLCASSLQGAAGNTIYFGEGSWLTVV.

J is TRBJ1-4 and V is TRBV6-1; 8 nucleotides match TRBD1. The V gene's germline CDR1 is MNHNS and CDR2 SASEGT. This CDR3 contains 17 residues. The trim removed 0 bases at V and 4 bases at J, leaving 7 bases unmatched. The CDR3 region has the DNA TGTGCCAGCAGTGAAGCGCCCCAGGGGGCAAATAATGAAAAACTGTTTTTT. Residues: CASSEAPQGANNEKLFF.

The chain links TRBV6-6 to TRBJ1-1, with D maybe TRBD1 (6 bases). The CDR3 is 16 amino acids. Germline V gene data show CDR1 as MNHNY and CDR2 as SVGAGI (reference sequence). The V gene lost 4 bases and the J gene lost 4 bases, with 19 bases spanning the gap. Here the CDR3 DNA reads TGTGCCAGCAGTTTCACTAGTCGACAGGCCTCCACTGAAGCTTTCTTT. Translated, it gives CASSFTSRQASTEAFF.

The gene calls are TRBV7-8 and TRBJ1-6, with no clear D. The V gene lost 9 bases and the J gene lost 5 bases, with 11 bases spanning the gap. In germline, CDR1 is SGHVS, CDR2 FQNEAQ. The CDR3 extends over 13 amino acids. CDR3 in amino acids: CASCDGNNSPLHF. The DNA of the CDR3 is TGTGCCAGTTGCGATGGGAATAATTCACCCCTCCACTTT.

The V gene is TRBV20-1, the J gene TRBJ1-4; D remains unclear. Germline CDR1 and CDR2: DFQATT and SNEGSKA (reference sequence). Trimming pared 4 bases from V and 4 bases from J, leaving 4 bases between. There are 11 residues in the CDR3. CDR3 sequence: CSAMDNEKLFF. CDR3 in DNA: TGCAGTGCTATGGATAATGAAAAACTGTTTTTT.

The gene calls are TRBV3-1 (or the pseudogene TRBV3-2) and TRBJ1-2; TRBD1 matches 8 bases. Germline loops: CDR1 LGHDT, CDR2 YNNKEL (reference sequence). There are 13 residues in the CDR3. V was clipped by 5 bases and J by 7 bases; unmatched bases: 6. The CDR3 protein is CASSIQGVSGYTF. The CDR3 nucleotides are TGTGCCAGCAGCATACAGGGGGTTAGTGGCTACACCTTC.

The J gene is TRBJ1-2, the V gene TRBV4-1; D not resolved. The CDR3 spans 15 residues. Looked up from germline, CDR1 is MGHRA and CDR2 is YSYEKL. V dropped 1 base and J dropped 4 bases, with 13 bases sitting between them. This chain's CDR3 is CASSQGEEGLYGYTF. CDR3 in DNA: TGCGCCAGCAGCCAAGGTGAGGAGGGCCTCTATGGCTACACCTTC.

This clone was found a few times. The chain combines TRBV11-3 with TRBJ2-2; 7 nucleotides line up with TRBD2. This CDR3 has 16 residues. V shed 5 bases, J shed 0 bases, and the junction held 6 bases outside the gene matches. Germline CDR1 reads SGHNT; CDR2 reads YENEEA. CDR3: CASSAGRGANTGELFF. The DNA of the CDR3 is TGTGCCAGCAGCGCGGGCCGGGGGGCGAACACCGGGGAGCTGTTTTTT. Looking up the rest from reference TRBV11-3 and TRBJ2-2 gives the full variable domain: EAGVVQSPRYKIIEKKQPVAFWCNPISGHNTLYWYLQNLGQGPELLIRYENEEAVDDSQLPKDRFSAERLKGVDSTLKIQPAELGDSAVYLCASSAGRGANTGELFFGEGSRLTVL.

The chain is built from TRBV5-1 and TRBJ2-1; a weak D match, TRBD1 (6 bases). CDR3 length: 15 residues. The V and J ends lost 4 bases and 1 base respectively, with 12 bases between them. The V gene's germline CDR1 is SGHRS and CDR2 YFSETQ. CDR3 protein: CASSPSRGSYNEQFF. Here the CDR3 DNA reads TGCGCCAGCAGCCCAAGCAGGGGTTCCTACAATGAGCAGTTCTTC.

The chain employs TRBV28 and TRBJ1-5; a possible D gene is TRBD1 (5 bases). CDR1 is MDHEN and CDR2 is SYDVKM in the germline V gene. The CDR3 extends over 17 amino acids. The ends were cut back, 5 bases at V and 2 bases at J, with 19 bases in the middle. This CDR3 reads CASSPWSGTGGNQPQHF. CDR3 sequence (DNA): TGTGCCAGCAGTCCCTGGTCGGGGACTGGAGGCAATCAGCCCCAGCATTTT.

In this sample, this clone turned up a few times. The chain is built from TRBV6-5 and TRBJ1-4, with unresolved D. CDR3 length: 14 residues. V lost 5 bases, J lost 4 bases, and 11 bases lay in between. Germline V lookup: CDR1 MNHEY, CDR2 SVGAGI. The CDR3 DNA reads TGTGCCAGCAGTCACCGGGCCCATAATGAAAAACTGTTTTTT. Translated: CASSHRAHNEKLFF.

This clone was detected only once. The J gene is TRBJ1-6, the V gene TRBV13, with 7 bases identical to TRBD1. V shed 10 bases, J shed 5 bases, and the junction held 2 bases outside the gene matches. This CDR3 is built from 12 residues. Per germline, CDR1 PRHDT and CDR2 FYEKMQ (reference sequence). CDR3 in amino acids: CATRGNNSPLHF. CDR3 DNA: TGTGCCACCAGGGGGAATAATTCACCCCTCCACTTT.

The J gene is TRBJ2-7, the V gene TRBV21-1; TRBD1, the table's D call, was not compared with the DNA. TRBV21-1 is a pseudogene segment. CDR3 length equals 17 residues. The CDR3 here is CASSTLDRVRSPYEQYF. As DNA, the CDR3 is TGTGCCAGCAGCACATTAGACAGGGTGCGATCACCCTACGAGCAGTACTTC.